Sequencing of this T cell receptor beta chain was carried out in a study of T cell responses to AZD1222 COVID-19 vaccine. About the research overall: Second doses were pooled across both intervals (about 4 or about 12 weeks).

The CDR3 loop spans 15 amino acids. CDR1 is SGHRS, CDR2 YFSETQ, per germline. Trimming cost V 4 bases and J 10 bases; bases outside gene matches: 13. Remarks on this clone: Its antigen is unidentified.

Study-wide results and caveats: Repertoire sampling was restricted to post-peak T cell response timepoints.

TCRdb's copy holds only in-frame clones and misses some; the assay was immunoSEQ multiplex PCR. The sample has 40,000 to 45,000 clones; about 83% are singletons. The TCR originated in an adult in good health. This specimen consisted of peripheral blood, obtained on day 0 of AZD1222 vaccination. The V and J genes are TRBV5-1 and TRBJ2-1, with 8 bases that match TRBD2. The CDR3 DNA reads TGCGCCAGCAGCATACCAGCGGGGGCGGGAGAGGAGCAGTTCTTC. Translating gives CASSIPAGAGEEQFF.